A single sample gave rise to the 29 T cell receptor beta chains below, sequenced in a study of blood T cell repertoires in COVID-19. The protocol was immunoSEQ multiplex PCR, while the TCRdb copy is restricted to in-frame clones and leaves out a portion. This sample has about 320,000 clones, with about 90% found just once. The sequenced sample was peripheral blood. The receptors originated from a man between 18 and 29 years old who had recovered from COVID-19.

The chain uses TRBV24-1 and TRBJ2-1; 11 nucleotides match TRBD2. The CDR3 loop spans 15 amino acids. The V and J ends lost 3 bases and 9 bases, in that order; junction bases with no gene match: 6. Germline V gives CDR1 KGHDR, CDR2 SFDVKD. The DNA for the CDR3 is TGTGCCACCAGTGATAGGCTAGCGGGAGGCGGTGAGCAGTTCTTC. Amino acid sequence: CATSDRLAGGGEQFF.

The V and J genes are TRBV7-2 and TRBJ1-5, with 8 bases fitting TRBD1. Germline assignment: CDR1 SGHTA and CDR2 FQGNSA. V shed 5 bases, J shed 0 bases, and the junction held 9 bases outside the gene matches. The length of the CDR3 is 17 residues. The CDR3: CASSLTGTGYSNQPQHF. The CDR3 nucleotides are TGTGCCAGCAGCCTTACCGGGACAGGATATAGCAATCAGCCCCAGCATTTT.

The V and J genes are TRBV2 and TRBJ1-3; D is uncertain. V was pared by 7 bases and J by 0 bases, with 10 bases between. This CDR3 is 14 amino acids long. The germline gives CDR1 SNHLY, CDR2 FYNNEI. The CDR3: CASMRADSGNTIYF. DNA of the CDR3: TGTGCCAGCATGAGGGCCGACTCTGGAAACACCATATATTTT.

This chain uses TRBV15 with TRBJ1-5; D is ambiguous. Per the germline V gene, CDR1 is LNHNV and CDR2 is YYDKDF (reference sequence). The CDR3 consists of 13 residues. With 0 bases removed from V and 6 bases from J, the gap between germline ends came to 6 bases. DNA for the CDR3: TGTGCCACCAGCAGAGACGGTGGTCAGCCCCAGCATTTT. This codes for CATSRDGGQPQHF.

The chain is built from TRBV6-2 or TRBV6-3 and TRBJ1-1, with D tentatively TRBD1 (5 bases). Germline V gene lookup returns CDR1 MNHEY and CDR2 SVGEGT. This CDR3 comprises 15 residues. Trimming removed 4 bases from V and 1 base from J, with 13 bases in between. CDR3 amino acids: CASSSSGHRNTEAFF. For the CDR3, the DNA is TGTGCCAGCAGTTCCTCAGGACACAGGAACACTGAAGCTTTCTTT.

The J gene is TRBJ2-5, the V gene TRBV11-1, with D perhaps TRBD1 (6 bases). The CDR3 spans 15 residues. Per germline, CDR1 SGHAT and CDR2 FQDESV (reference sequence). V lost 2 bases to trimming and J lost 1 base, with 11 bases between them. The CDR3: CASSLFRGSQETQYF. CDR3 nucleotide sequence: TGTGCCAGCAGCTTATTCAGGGGAAGCCAAGAGACCCAGTACTTC.

This clone was found once. The chain couples TRBV19 to TRBJ1-2; possible D gene TRBD1, 6 bases. Germline V gives CDR1 LNHDA, CDR2 SQIVND (reference sequence). Trimming pared 5 bases from V and 5 bases from J, leaving 18 bases between. The CDR3 consists of 15 residues. In DNA form, the CDR3 reads TGTGCCAGTAGTCCACAGGGAGGGGATAAATATGGCTACACCTTC. This sequence encodes CASSPQGGDKYGYTF.

The chain combines TRBV9 with TRBJ2-1, with 10 bases matching TRBD2. Germline CDR1 and CDR2: SGDLS and YYNGEE. Trimming at V came to 1 base and at J to 7 bases, leaving 2 bases not matched to a gene. This CDR3 spans 14 amino acids. The CDR3 DNA reads TGTGCCAGCAGCGTAAGTAGCGGGGGGAATGAGCAGTTCTTC. Protein: CASSVSSGGNEQFF. The full variable domain, rest sourced from reference TRBV9 and TRBJ2-1, is DSGVTQTPKHLITATGQRVTLRCSPRSGDLSVYWYQQSLDQGLQFLIQYYNGEERAKGNILERFSAQQFPDLHSELNLSSLELGDSALYFCASSVSSGGNEQFFGPGTRLTVL.

The chain couples TRBV18 to TRBJ1-5, with D perhaps TRBD1 (5 bases). CDR1 is KGHSH and CDR2 is LQKENI in the germline V gene. This CDR3 has 15 residues. Trimming pared 3 bases from V and 8 bases from J, leaving 17 bases between. CDR3 DNA sequence: TGTGCCAGCTCACCTCGGGGAGGGGCCGGAGAGCCCCAGCATTTT. It specifies CASSPRGGAGEPQHF.

This chain connects TRBV18 to TRBJ2-7, with unresolved D. This CDR3 comprises 14 residues. Looked up from germline, CDR1 is KGHSH and CDR2 is LQKENI. The ends were cut back, 3 bases at V and 6 bases at J, with 15 bases in the middle. The CDR3 DNA follows: TGTGCCAGCTCACCGGCCCACCACCCGGGCGAGCAGTACTTC. Its translation: CASSPAHHPGEQYF.

The CDR3 loop reads CASSQDFLSGTSRRDTQYF. The CDR3 DNA follows: TGCGCCAGCAGCCAAGATTTTTTGAGTGGGACTAGCCGGAGAGATACGCAGTATTTT. The genes are TRBV4-1 and TRBJ2-3, with 9 positions matching TRBD2. CDR3 length: 19 residues. The V and J ends lost 0 bases and 5 bases, in that order; junction bases with no gene match: 15. The germline V gene encodes CDR1 MGHRA and CDR2 YSYEKL.

The chain employs TRBV6-1 and TRBJ1-3; possible D gene TRBD1, 5 bases. Looked up from germline, CDR1 is MNHNS and CDR2 is SASEGT. CDR3 length: 14 amino acids. The V gene lost 2 bases and the J gene lost 2 bases, with 7 bases spanning the gap. The CDR3 here is CASSEPGAGNTIYF. The CDR3 DNA sequence: TGTGCCAGCAGTGAACCGGGGGCTGGAAACACCATATATTTT.

This sequence joins TRBV4-2 and TRBJ2-7; TRBD2 is a possible D gene (5 bases). The CDR3 has 15 residues. The germline CDR1 and CDR2 sequences are LGHNA and YNFKEQ. With 0 bases removed from V and 2 bases from J, the gap between germline ends came to 11 bases. The CDR3 nucleotides read TGTGCCAGCAGCCAAGATTTGGCGGAGGCCTACGAGCAGTACTTC. This encodes CASSQDLAEAYEQYF.

The chain has TRBV2 and TRBJ1-1; D remains unclear. Trimming removed 2 bases at V and 8 bases at J, with 6 bases between. This CDR3 has 11 residues. The V gene's germline CDR1 is SNHLY and CDR2 FYNNEI. Here the CDR3 reads CASSETEEAFF. The CDR3, as DNA: TGTGCCAGCAGTGAAACAGAAGAAGCTTTCTTT.

A remark on this clone: At one end the junction does not follow the germline gene, possibly because of a read error. This sequence joins TRBV6-1 and TRBJ2-1, with 7 bases that match TRBD1. CDR1 is MNHNS and CDR2 is SASEGT in the germline V gene. The length of the CDR3 is 16 residues. CDR3 region: CASREGGGSSYNEQFF. The CDR3 nucleotides read TGTGCCAGCAGAGAAGGGGGCGGAAGCTCCTACAATGAGCAGTTCTTC.

The chain recombines TRBV6-5 with TRBJ2-2; 7 bases are a match to TRBD2. The V and J ends lost 7 bases and 7 bases, in that order; junction bases with no gene match: 12. The CDR3 is made up of 15 amino acids. Germline V gene lookup returns CDR1 MNHEY and CDR2 SVGAGI. In nucleotides, the CDR3 is TGTGCCAGCATCTCCCAGGCGGGAGTAGGCGGGGAGCTGTTTTTT. Encoded protein: CASISQAGVGGELFF.

This chain links TRBV27 with TRBJ2-6; D remains unclear. The germline V gene encodes CDR1 MNHEY and CDR2 SMNVEV (reference sequence). CDR3 length equals 15 residues. The V and J ends lost 5 bases and 1 base respectively, with 9 bases between them. CDR3 sequence: CASSATTSGANVLTF. The CDR3 coding sequence is TGTGCCAGCAGTGCCACAACGTCTGGGGCCAACGTCCTGACTTTC.

The chain has TRBV2 and TRBJ2-2; 9 positions agree with TRBD1. CDR1 SNHLY and CDR2 FYNNEI come from the germline V gene. This CDR3 is 13 amino acids long. Unmatched junction bases numbered 2, after V lost 6 bases and J lost 6 bases. CDR3 sequence reads: CASSRTGAGELFF. The CDR3 coding sequence is TGTGCCAGCAGCCGGACAGGGGCCGGGGAGCTGTTTTTT. The entire variable domain, with the rest obtained from reference TRBV2 and TRBJ2-2, is as follows: EPEVTQTPSHQVTQMGQEVILRCVPISNHLYFYWYRQILGQKVEFLVSFYNNEISEKSEIFDDQFSVERPDGSNFTLKIRSTKLEDSAMYFCASSRTGAGELFFGEGSRLTVL.

The chain recombines TRBV21-1 with TRBJ2-7; the DNA was not compared with TRBD2, the D call given in the table. TRBV21-1 is flagged as a pseudogene. The CDR3 runs to 19 residues. CDR3 sequence: CASSKVPSLARQTSYEQYF. In DNA, the CDR3 is TGTGCCAGCAGCAAAGTACCGAGCCTCGCTAGGCAGACCTCCTACGAGCAGTACTTC.

This sequence joins TRBV6-1 and TRBJ1-5; perhaps TRBD1 as D (5 bases). With 2 bases removed from V and 14 bases from J, the gap between germline ends came to 13 bases. Germline V lookup: CDR1 MNHNS, CDR2 SASEGT. This CDR3 spans 12 amino acids. The chain's CDR3 is CASSERASREHF. CDR3 DNA sequence: TGTGCCAGCAGTGAAAGAGCCAGCAGGGAGCATTTT.

The J gene is TRBJ2-7, the V gene TRBV19, with 12 bases lining up with TRBD2. CDR1 LNHDA and CDR2 SQIVND come from the germline V gene (reference sequence). Unmatched junction bases numbered 7, after V lost 2 bases and J lost 11 bases. The CDR3 is 14 residues long. The CDR3 DNA follows: TGTGCCAGTAGTATAAGGCTAGCGGGAGGGGTAGAGTACTTC. Protein: CASSIRLAGGVEYF.

The chain couples TRBV2 to TRBJ2-5, with TRBD2 matching over 10 bases. Germline CDR1 reads SNHLY; CDR2 reads FYNNEI. V was pared by 4 bases and J by 2 bases, with 10 bases of the junction left unmatched. This CDR3 spans 17 amino acids. CDR3 nucleotides: TGTGCCAGCAGTGCGACAAGCGGGGGGGCGCGGCAAGAGACCCAGTACTTC. Translating gives CASSATSGGARQETQYF.

The gene calls are TRBV7-9 and TRBJ2-6, with TRBD1 matching over 7 bases. The CDR3 contains 17 residues. The J segment lost 0 bases and the V segment lost 1 base, leaving 3 bases of the junction unmatched. In germline, CDR1 is SEHNR, CDR2 FQNEAQ (reference sequence). The CDR3 loop reads CASSLVGQVSGANVLTF. The CDR3 bases are TGTGCCAGCAGCTTAGTCGGACAGGTCTCTGGGGCCAACGTCCTGACTTTC.

J is TRBJ2-1 and V is TRBV6-2 or TRBV6-3; TRBD2 agrees at 9 bases. CDR1 is MNHEY and CDR2 is SVGEGT in the germline V gene. V was pared by 2 bases and J by 0 bases, with 5 bases of the junction left unmatched. This CDR3 spans 17 amino acids. The CDR3 loop is CASSYSLRGGSYNEQFF. The CDR3 DNA is TGTGCCAGCAGTTACAGCCTGCGGGGGGGCTCCTACAATGAGCAGTTCTTC.

V and J are TRBV10-1 and TRBJ1-1; perhaps TRBD1 as D (5 bases). Per the germline V gene, CDR1 is WNHNN and CDR2 is SYGVQD (reference sequence). V was shortened by 0 bases and J by 1 base, with 15 bases between the two germline ends. The CDR3 totals 17 residues. In DNA, the CDR3 is TGCGCCAGCAGTGAGTCGAGGGACTCCCTCGGGAACACTGAAGCTTTCTTT. Translating it yields CASSESRDSLGNTEAFF.

The V and J genes are TRBV6-5 and TRBJ2-1, with 7 bases identical to TRBD2. V shed 5 bases, J shed 6 bases, and the junction held 7 bases outside the gene matches. Germline V gives CDR1 MNHEY, CDR2 SVGAGI. This CDR3 comprises 14 residues. CDR3 nucleotide sequence: TGTGCCAGCAGTACTAGCTCGGGGGGCAATGAGCAGTTCTTC. Its translation is CASSTSSGGNEQFF.

The chain joins TRBV29-1 to TRBJ1-1; D uncertain. Germline V gene sequence: CDR1 SQVTM, CDR2 ANQGSEA. V shed 8 bases and J shed 5 bases, with 15 bases lying between them. The length of the CDR3 is 12 residues. This CDR3 reads CSSISGQTEAFF. The CDR3 DNA sequence: TGCAGCAGTATCTCAGGTCAGACTGAAGCTTTCTTT.

This chain joins TRBV9 and TRBJ2-1; 9 bases agree with TRBD2. V lost 0 bases to trimming and J lost 8 bases; unmatched junction nucleotides: 18. CDR1 SGDLS and CDR2 YYNGEE come from the germline V gene. CDR3 length: 19 amino acids. This chain's CDR3 is CASSVGGLAAGGRLDEQFF. The CDR3 coding sequence is TGTGCCAGCAGCGTAGGGGGCCTGGCGGCGGGAGGGCGGTTGGATGAGCAGTTCTTC.

On this clone: Other DNA sequences in this sample translate to the same CDR3. The rearrangement uses TRBV18 and TRBJ1-5; tentatively, D is TRBD1 (5 bases). CDR3 length: 13 residues. V was trimmed by 3 bases and J by 5 bases, leaving 8 bases between them. Germline V gene lookup returns CDR1 KGHSH and CDR2 LQKENI. The CDR3 nucleotides are TGTGCCAGCTCACCCGGAGGGGATCAGCCCCAGCATTTT. Protein: CASSPGGDQPQHF.